The 17 T cell receptor beta chains in this list originate from one sample, sequenced in a study of T cell repertoires in cytomegalovirus infection. TCRdb itself ran the reads through MiXCR, one entry per CDR3 protein. Among fewer than 200,000 distinct CDR3 sequences, about an eighth were seen once, and the ten largest hold 25% to 30%. Sequenced sample: PBMCs. Receptors originate from a human donor in good health (CMV status not recorded). Some clones in this sample may be carry-over from other donors' samples.

In this sample, this clonotype turned up many times. V usage is TRBV10-3 and J usage is TRBJ2-3; D is ambiguous. The CDR3 covers 14 residues. V lost 3 bases to trimming and J lost 4 bases, with 11 bases between them. The V gene's germline CDR1 is ENHRY and CDR2 SYGVKD. CDR3 region: CAISELRDADTQYF. CDR3 nucleotides: TGTGCCATCAGTGAATTAAGGGATGCAGATACGCAGTATTTT.

There are a few counts of this clonotype. The chain combines TRBV18 with TRBJ2-1; 8 nucleotides align to TRBD1. CDR1 is KGHSH and CDR2 is LQKENI in the germline V gene. The CDR3 spans 14 residues. Trimming took 5 bases from V and 5 from J; bases not matched to a gene: 5. Here the CDR3 DNA reads TGTGCCAGCTCAAGACCGGGACAGGACAATGAGCAGTTCTTC. Its translation is CASSRPGQDNEQFF.

This clonotype was seen ten or more times. This chain links TRBV28 with TRBJ2-7; 14 nucleotides align to TRBD2. Trimming cost V 5 bases and J 4 bases; bases outside gene matches: 4. Germline V gene lookup returns CDR1 MDHEN and CDR2 SYDVKM. There are 15 residues in the CDR3. The CDR3 sequence is CASSGTSGSGYEQYF. For the CDR3, the DNA is TGTGCCAGCAGTGGGACTAGCGGGAGCGGGTACGAGCAGTACTTC.

This clonotype was found a few times. The chain recombines TRBV6-5 with TRBJ1-1, with D hard to call. CDR3 length: 14 residues. V was trimmed by 2 bases and J by 0 bases, leaving 7 bases between them. Per germline, CDR1 MNHEY and CDR2 SVGAGI. The CDR3 sequence: CASSYDLLNTEAFF. The CDR3 bases are TGTGCCAGCAGTTACGATCTGTTGAACACTGAAGCTTTCTTT.

This clonotype has ten or more counts. The chain is built from TRBV7-8 and TRBJ2-6; tentative D call: TRBD1 (5 bases). Germline V gives CDR1 SGHVS, CDR2 FQNEAQ. CDR3 length: 14 residues. The germline V and J ends were trimmed by 9 bases and 0 bases, with 9 bases remaining between them. For the CDR3, the DNA is TGTGCCAGTACAGGTCACTCTGGGGCCAACGTCCTGACTTTC. It encodes CASTGHSGANVLTF.

The chain recombines TRBV20-1 with TRBJ1-1, with TRBD1 as a possible D gene (5 bases). The CDR3 extends over 13 amino acids. Trimming cost V 5 bases and J 5 bases, with 15 bases left between them. Germline CDR1 and CDR2: DFQATT and SNEGSKA (reference sequence). For the CDR3, the DNA is TGCAGTGCTGCACAGGCCCCTGGGACTGAAGCTTTCTTT. It specifies CSAAQAPGTEAFF.

This clonotype appeared many times. This chain joins TRBV7-6 and TRBJ2-1; 7 bases line up with TRBD2. Germline V lookup: CDR1 SGHVS, CDR2 FNYEAQ. V lost 5 bases to trimming and J lost 3 bases; unmatched junction nucleotides: 7. The CDR3 totals 15 residues. The CDR3 here is CASSRGSQGYNEQFF. The CDR3, as DNA: TGTGCCAGCAGCCGCGGGAGTCAGGGCTACAATGAGCAGTTCTTC.

In this sample, this clonotype turned up many times. The chain has TRBV7-2 and TRBJ2-5; 7 positions match TRBD2. The germline V gene encodes CDR1 SGHTA and CDR2 FQGNSA. V shed 1 base, J shed 4 bases, and the junction held 18 bases outside the gene matches. This CDR3 contains 19 residues. Here the CDR3 DNA reads TGTGCCAGCAGCTTAGAAAGTGTATCGGCGGGAGCGGACCGAGAGACCCAGTACTTC. Encoded protein: CASSLESVSAGADRETQYF.

A few counts support this clonotype. J is TRBJ1-1 and V is TRBV23-1; 7 bases match TRBD1. TRBV23-1 belongs to the ORF category, with a function that is uncertain. Trimming at V came to 4 bases and at J to 5 bases, leaving 10 bases not matched to a gene. CDR3 length: 15 residues. CDR3 nucleotides: TGCGCCAGCAGTCTCTCGACAGGGAGAAGGACTGAAGCTTTCTTT. Protein product: CASSLSTGRRTEAFF.

The chain recombines TRBV19 with TRBJ1-2; 7 bases fit TRBD1. Germline assignment: CDR1 LNHDA and CDR2 SQIVND (reference sequence). This CDR3 region has 14 residues. V lost 5 bases to trimming and J lost 2 bases; unmatched junction nucleotides: 5. CDR3 DNA: TGTGCCAGTAGTCCGACAGGGAGAAACTATGGCTACACCTTC. Translation: CASSPTGRNYGYTF. Filled out from reference TRBV19 and TRBJ1-2, the complete variable domain reads DGGITQSPKYLFRKEGQNVTLSCEQNLNHDAMYWYRQDPGQGLRLIYYSQIVNDFQKGDIAEGYSVSREKKESFPLTVTSAQKNPTAFYLCASSPTGRNYGYTFGSGTRLTVV.

This clonotype was seen ten or more times. The CDR3: CAISALGNTEAFF. In DNA form, the CDR3 reads TGTGCCATCAGTGCTTTGGGAAACACTGAAGCTTTCTTT. The chain carries TRBV10-3 and TRBJ1-1; no definite D call. CDR3 length equals 13 residues. CDR1 is ENHRY and CDR2 is SYGVKD in the germline V gene. The ends were cut back, 4 bases at V and 2 bases at J, with 8 bases in the middle.

This clonotype was counted ten times or more. The chain combines TRBV6-1 with TRBJ1-1, with TRBD1 identical over 8 bases. The CDR3 spans 14 residues. After removal of 5 bases from V and 0 bases from J, the junction contained 2 bases not matched to a gene. Germline CDR1 is MNHNS and CDR2 is SASEGT. The CDR3 DNA reads TGTGCCAGCAGTCCGACAGGGGTGAACACTGAAGCTTTCTTT. It specifies CASSPTGVNTEAFF.

This clonotype occurred many times. The chain joins TRBV7-2 to TRBJ2-7; D call uncertain. Germline CDR1 reads SGHTA; CDR2 reads FQGNSA. V shed 5 bases and J shed 9 bases, with 14 bases lying between them. CDR3 length: 12 amino acids. The CDR3 here is CASSPSVVGQYF. CDR3 nucleotides: TGTGCCAGCAGCCCGTCGGTGGTCGGGCAGTACTTC.

This clonotype was picked up many times. The chain is built from TRBV7-8 and TRBJ2-5; perhaps D is TRBD1 or TRBD2 (7 bases each). Germline V gives CDR1 SGHVS, CDR2 FQNEAQ. The V end was cut by 5 bases, the J end by 4 bases, with 20 bases between. This CDR3 has 16 residues. CDR3 protein: CASSARQGWEGETQYF. The CDR3 nucleotides read TGTGCCAGCAGCGCGAGACAGGGCTGGGAGGGAGAGACCCAGTACTTC.

The sample holds many counts of this clonotype. The V call is TRBV25-1, the J call TRBJ1-5; a weak D match, TRBD1 (5 bases). Germline CDR1 is MGHDK and CDR2 is SYGVNS. This CDR3 spans 14 amino acids. The V gene lost 2 bases and the J gene lost 4 bases, with 9 bases spanning the gap. CDR3 protein: CASSEQGWNQPQHF. The CDR3 DNA sequence: TGTGCCAGCAGTGAACAGGGTTGGAATCAGCCCCAGCATTTT.

This clonotype was recorded at least ten times. J is TRBJ1-5 and V is TRBV28; possibly TRBD1 for D (5 bases). CDR1 MDHEN and CDR2 SYDVKM come from the germline V gene. The CDR3 sequence is 16 residues long. Trimming shortened V by 2 bases and J by 5 bases, and 16 bases separated the two germline ends. The CDR3 is CASSLGGSLGHQPQHF. As DNA, the CDR3 is TGTGCCAGCAGTTTAGGTGGATCCCTGGGGCATCAGCCCCAGCATTTT.

The chain carries TRBV3-1 and TRBJ2-7; no firm D call. V dropped 2 bases and J dropped 3 bases, with 11 bases sitting between them. Looked up from germline, CDR1 is LGHDT and CDR2 is YNNKEL (reference sequence). This CDR3 region has 14 residues. CDR3 nucleotides: TGTGCCAGCAGCCAATACGGGCTCAACTACGAGCAGTACTTC. Translation: CASSQYGLNYEQYF.